This TCR beta chain stems from a study of blood T cell repertoires in COVID-19. Study overall: T cells, B-cell-depleted T cells, or PBMCs provided the cDNA or gDNA that served as material.

CDR1 and CDR2 from the germline V gene are SNHLY and FYNNEI. Trimming pared 1 base from V and 4 bases from J, leaving 10 bases between. This CDR3 has 14 residues. This clone was counted ten times or more. Methods used by the authors: By means of reference gene primer amplification, nucleated cell counts were estimated. Some clones are missing from TCRdb's copy, which holds only in-frame ones; the method was immunoSEQ multiplex PCR. V and J calls and clone size come straight from that table; D and trimming were deduced from the DNA. This table has 160,000 or so clones, around 83% appearing once. The rearrangement joins TRBV2 to TRBJ1-2; tentative D call: TRBD1 (5 bases). The sequence was collected from a man aged 65-85 years who had recovered from COVID-19. Material for sequencing was peripheral blood. In DNA form, the CDR3 reads TGTGCCAGCAGTGAAGGGACACTTAGCTATGGCTACACCTTC. Translation gives CASSEGTLSYGYTF.